The entry below describes one T cell receptor (beta chain). This clonotype showed up many times. Its antigen remains undetermined. No qualities accompany the bases; no much larger clone lies one base away. The hyperthyroidism patients were between 18 and 65 years old and newly diagnosed, with a disease duration of less than 2 months. Exclusion was applied to patients with uncontrolled infections, other autoimmune diseases, pregnancy or lactation. Diagnoses relied on clinical symptoms, serum thyroxine and TRAb, thyroid ultrasound and orbital computed tomography. Blood from progressor patients was drawn when they were first diagnosed with hyperthyroidism, before any ophthalmopathy symptoms appeared. PBMCs were separated from 7.5 to 10 ml of fresh peripheral blood using Ficoll-Paque density gradient centrifugation. Patients classed as progressors first received a Graves' hyperthyroidism diagnosis and then went on to develop ophthalmopathy during follow-up. Trizol reagent was used to extract total RNA, and RNA quality was then checked on an Agilent 2100 Bioanalyzer.

Amplification of TCR beta CDR3 regions was carried out from RNA transcripts. A first-round RT-PCR of the TCR CDR3 used the HTBI primer set with the Qiagen OneStep RT-PCR kit. The libraries were constructed in a second round of multiplex PCR and then size-selected and purified. The libraries were sequenced on an Illumina HiSeq2000 using paired-end 100 bp reads. Under the source paper's analysis protocol: SOAPnuke was used to process the raw data, with reads discarded if the reads contained adapters or uncalled bases, had a mean Phred below 15, or lacked an exact constant-primer or identifier match. COPE v1.2.5 was used to merge the high-quality paired reads, and each unique nucleotide sequence was defined as a clonotype. MiTCR v1.1 was used to align the clonotypes against IMGT TRBV, TRBD and TRBJ reference segments. The analysis was restricted to V-J combinations with a frequency above 0.0001, which together covered approximately 99% of the repertoires. The TCS score was defined as the ratio of F50 (clonal expansion) to E x V (chaos), calculated using BLOSUM62-based TCRdist between CDR3 peptides within each V-J. Welch's t-statistics and random forest reduced around 510 V-J features to fewer than 15, which were used in a naive Bayes classifier (R e1071). TCRdb reprocessed the public reads (quality trimming at Q25 with fastp, clone calling with MiXCR) and kept in-frame beta chains. One record per CDR3 amino acid sequence lists the most common genes and DNA. These V and J calls are TCRdb output, not the study's own analysis. The sample has fewer than 450,000 distinct CDR3 sequences on record, about 18% of them singletons. Clones ranked in the top ten supply around 35% of the sample.

The data stem from a study of T cells in Graves' hyperthyroidism and ophthalmopathy (dated by TCRdb to the late 2010s). For the wider study: Peripheral blood was sampled at the time of initial diagnosis, prior to any treatment. To identify TCR V-J signatures that set the groups apart, the researchers used a discovery cohort of 100 patients, made up of roughly 40 with Graves' ophthalmopathy and around 58 with stable Graves' hyperthyroidism. Prospective prediction of ophthalmopathy was tested in an independent validation cohort consisting of 18 to 20 hyperthyroidism patients and some 16 patients who later progressed to ophthalmopathy. The approximately 90 discovery patients were divided at random into training and test sets in a 7:3 ratio. In more than 5 Graves' hyperthyroidism patients, the study also compared T-cell repertoires from thyroid tissue with T-cell repertoires from blood. Following sampling, methimazole starting at 30 mg daily was given to hyperthyroidism patients, and high-dose intravenous methylprednisolone was given to ophthalmopathy patients. The paper reports TCR Vbeta CDR3 sequencing of 135 peripheral blood samples: under 45 ophthalmopathy, over 70 hyperthyroidism and around 17 progressor patients. Beyond this particular receptor, the publication reports: Most expanded thyroid clonotypes (frequency above 0.001) were also detected in blood, a finding suggesting that blood repertoires may reflect thyroid immune responses. In validation, the model predicted progression to ophthalmopathy a median of about 6.8 months before onset, with 65% to 71% sensitivity and about 72% specificity. Ophthalmopathy was separated from stable hyperthyroidism by a 13 V-J signature model, with about 86% sensitivity and 81% to 83% specificity obtained in cross-validation and 80%/75% obtained in testing. Sample size was not statistically predetermined, and blinding of investigators to group allocation was not performed.

At the junction V is shortened by 5 bases and J by 9 bases; bases outside the gene matches: 6. Counted from cysteine to phenylalanine, this CDR3 has 13 amino acids. Only the CDR3 DNA is retained, 39 bases long and in frame from the first base. Specimen: blood. The V gene is TRBV12-3 or TRBV12-4 and the J gene is TRBJ2-1, with 8 central nucleotides matching TRBD2. The receptor was isolated from a woman aged 25-40 years with Graves' hyperthyroidism that later progressed to Graves' ophthalmopathy. The DNA is as follows: TGTGCCAGCAGTCCCGGACTAGCCGCTGAGCAGTTCTTC. Its protein reads: CASSPGLAAEQFF.